This T cell receptor (beta chain) was captured in a study of blood T cell repertoires in COVID-19. About the study: From T cells, B-cell-depleted T cells, or PBMCs came the material, which was cDNA or gDNA.

Per the original data handling: Reference gene primer amplification gave estimated nucleated cell counts. TCRdb keeps only in-frame clones here, not all; method: immunoSEQ multiplex PCR. V, J and clone size derive from that table, while D and trimming were established from the DNA sequence. The sample holds approximately 280,000 clones, about 83% seen once. Trimming took 6 bases from V and 10 from J, leaving 12 bases between them. Germline CDR1 and CDR2: MNHEY and SVGEGT. The CDR3 length is 12 residues. In assigning cohorts, the study relied on participant-reported clinical history. Cohort 3 recovery required two negative PCRs, clearance, or symptom resolution.

The sample taken for sequencing was PBMCs or T cells enriched from blood (not recorded which). The sequence derives from a woman between 40 and 50 years old who had recovered from COVID-19. The V gene is TRBV6-2 or TRBV6-3, the J gene TRBJ2-2; D gene unclear. The CDR3 DNA sequence: TGTGCCAGCAGCACCGGGTCCCAGGAGCTGTTTTTT. Translated: CASSTGSQELFF.